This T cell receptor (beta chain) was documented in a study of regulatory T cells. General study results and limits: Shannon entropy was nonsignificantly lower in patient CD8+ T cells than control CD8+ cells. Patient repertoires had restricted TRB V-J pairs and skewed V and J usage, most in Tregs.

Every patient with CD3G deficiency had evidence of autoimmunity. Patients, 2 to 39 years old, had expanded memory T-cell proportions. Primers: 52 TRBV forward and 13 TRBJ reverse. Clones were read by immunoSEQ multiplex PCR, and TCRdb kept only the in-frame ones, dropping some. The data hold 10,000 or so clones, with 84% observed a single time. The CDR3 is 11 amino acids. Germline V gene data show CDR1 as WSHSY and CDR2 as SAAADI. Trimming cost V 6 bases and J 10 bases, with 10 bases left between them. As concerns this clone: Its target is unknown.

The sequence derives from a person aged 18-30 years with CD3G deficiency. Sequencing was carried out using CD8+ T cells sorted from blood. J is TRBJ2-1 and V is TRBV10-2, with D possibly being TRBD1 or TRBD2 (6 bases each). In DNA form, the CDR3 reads TGCGCCAGCAGACAGGGAGGCGAGCAGTTCTTC. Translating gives CASRQGGEQFF.